These 15 T cell receptor beta chains came from one sample sequenced in a study of blood T cell repertoires in COVID-19. TCRdb's table, derived via immunoSEQ multiplex PCR, lists solely in-frame clones and lacks some. Of 200,000 to 250,000 clones listed, around 90% are singletons. Sequencing input: PBMCs or T cells enriched from blood (not recorded which). Receptors originate from a man aged 25-40 years who had been exposed to COVID-19.

V gene TRBV9 combines with J gene TRBJ1-2; D not certain. Trimming pared 0 bases from V and 4 bases from J, leaving 10 bases between. CDR1 and CDR2 (germline): SGDLS, YYNGEE. The CDR3 loop spans 14 amino acids. CDR3: CASSVELASYGYTF. DNA for the CDR3: TGTGCCAGCAGCGTAGAGTTAGCATCCTATGGCTACACCTTC. The full variable domain, completed using reference TRBV9 and TRBJ1-2, is DSGVTQTPKHLITATGQRVTLRCSPRSGDLSVYWYQQSLDQGLQFLIQYYNGEERAKGNILERFSAQQFPDLHSELNLSSLELGDSALYFCASSVELASYGYTFGSGTRLTVV.

In this sample, this clone turned up once. The CDR3 protein is CASSQDPGQLTGELFF. CDR3 sequence (DNA): TGCGCCAGCAGCCAAGATCCGGGACAGCTAACCGGGGAGCTGTTTTTT. The chain joins TRBV4-3 to TRBJ2-2, with TRBD1 identical over 7 bases. Trimming cost V 0 bases and J 5 bases; bases outside gene matches: 6. Germline CDR1 is LGHNA and CDR2 is YSLEER. The CDR3 runs to 16 residues.

The chain carries TRBV29-1 and TRBJ2-1, with 9 nucleotides matching TRBD1. Germline lookup yields CDR1 SQVTM and CDR2 ANQGSEA. The CDR3 runs to 10 residues. V was clipped by 4 bases and J by 15 bases; unmatched bases: 4. The CDR3 sequence is CSVGDRVGFF. As DNA, the CDR3 is TGCAGCGTTGGGGACAGGGTAGGGTTCTTC.

The V gene is TRBV5-8, the J gene TRBJ2-7; D is possibly TRBD2 (7 bases). The length of the CDR3 is 17 residues. CDR1 and CDR2 (germline): SGHTS, YDEGEE. V shed 2 bases and J shed 0 bases, with 18 bases lying between them. CDR3 bases: TGTGCCAGCAGCTTTTCGTCGGCGGGGGCCCTCTCCTACGAGCAGTACTTC. Its protein is CASSFSSAGALSYEQYF. Together with reference TRBV5-8 and TRBJ2-7, the CDR3 gives the full variable domain: EAGVTQSPTHLIKTRGQQATLRCSPISGHTSVYWYQQALGLGLQFLLWYDEGEERNRGNFPPRFSGRQFPNYSSELNVNALELEDSALYLCASSFSSAGALSYEQYFGPGTRLTVT.

The chain joins TRBV6-5 to TRBJ1-6; 7 bases agree with TRBD1. Germline trimming cut 5 bases from V and 12 bases from J; bases unmatched to any gene: 10. This CDR3 comprises 14 residues. The germline gives CDR1 MNHEY, CDR2 SVGAGI. The CDR3 coding sequence is TGTGCCAGCAGTCCCTTGGGTGGGGACAGACCCCTCCACTTT. Protein: CASSPLGGDRPLHF.

The rearrangement joins TRBV11-2 to TRBJ2-7; 8 bases match TRBD2. The CDR3 runs to 15 residues. The germline V gene encodes CDR1 SGHAT and CDR2 FQNNGV. The V segment lost 5 bases and the J segment 3 bases; nucleotides outside the gene matches: 9. The CDR3, as DNA: TGTGCCAGCAGCCCCCAAGGCGGGGGGTTCTACGAGCAGTACTTC. This translates into CASSPQGGGFYEQYF.

The chain joins TRBV9 to TRBJ1-1; D gene unclear. Trimming took 3 bases from V and 11 from J, leaving 17 bases between them. From germline, CDR1 is SGDLS and CDR2 YYNGEE. The CDR3 loop spans 13 amino acids. The CDR3 spells CASSAGGLESAFF. The CDR3 DNA sequence: TGTGCCAGCAGCGCGGGAGGTTTGGAGTCGGCTTTCTTT.

The chain recombines TRBV30 with TRBJ2-7; the D gene is possibly TRBD1 (6 bases). The CDR3 runs 12 residues. Germline-derived CDR1 and CDR2 are GTSNPN and SVGIG (reference sequence). V lost 7 bases and J lost 4, with 14 bases in between. As DNA, the CDR3 is TGTGCCTCAACCTACAGGGATTACGAGCAGTACTTC. Encoded protein: CASTYRDYEQYF.

Concerning this clone: One junction end disagrees with the germline gene, perhaps due to a read error. The chain joins TRBV5-4 to TRBJ1-2; possible D gene TRBD1, 5 bases. The CDR3 has 16 residues. Germline V gene data show CDR1 as SGHNT and CDR2 as YYREEE (reference sequence). The CDR3 loop reads CARSLANAGTRGGYTF. CDR3 sequence (DNA): TGTGCCCGCAGCCTTGCAAATGCGGGGACTCGGGGGGGCTACACCTTC.

The chain links TRBV21-1 to TRBJ1-1. TRBV21-1 is described as a pseudogene. This CDR3 is 13 amino acids long. CDR3 loop: CASSHSGNTEAFF. CDR3 bases: TGTGCCAGTTCTCATTCGGGGAACACTGAAGCTTTCTTT.

Only a few counts were recorded for this clone. The chain employs TRBV2 and TRBJ2-5, with 10 bases lining up with TRBD1. Unmatched junction bases numbered 18, after V lost 7 bases and J lost 4 bases. The CDR3 extends over 18 amino acids. The germline gives CDR1 SNHLY, CDR2 FYNNEI. CDR3 sequence: CASKVLLWTGGTRETQYF. CDR3 sequence (DNA): TGTGCCAGCAAGGTGTTGTTATGGACAGGGGGAACAAGAGAGACCCAGTACTTC.

The V call is TRBV4-1, the J call TRBJ2-1; TRBD1 matches at 10 bases. Unmatched junction bases numbered 7, after V lost 1 base and J lost 1 base. CDR1 MGHRA and CDR2 YSYEKL come from the germline V gene. The CDR3 has 18 residues. The CDR3 DNA follows: TGCGCCAGCAGCCAAGTAGATGGGACAGGGGTGTCCTACAATGAGCAGTTCTTC. Translation: CASSQVDGTGVSYNEQFF.

The chain recombines TRBV12-3 or TRBV12-4 with TRBJ2-7, with D maybe TRBD1 (6 bases). The CDR3 runs to 13 residues. The V end was cut by 3 bases, the J end by 1 base, with 7 bases between. The CDR3 DNA sequence: TGTGCCAGCAGTTTCGGACAGTCCTACGAGCAGTACTTC. Its translation: CASSFGQSYEQYF.

The chain recombines TRBV7-8 with TRBJ1-5; weak D call: TRBD1 (5 bases). The CDR3 sequence is 14 residues long. Germline V CDR1 and CDR2: SGHVS, FQNEAQ. The germline V and J ends were trimmed by 1 base and 5 bases, with 9 bases remaining between them. The CDR3 loop is CASSLVDTDQPQHF. Written as DNA, the CDR3 is TGTGCCAGCAGCTTAGTGGACACCGATCAGCCCCAGCATTTT. Full variable domain (rest looked up from reference TRBV7-8 and TRBJ1-5): GAGVSQSPRYKVAKRGQDVALRCDPISGHVSLFWYQQALGQGPEFLTYFQNEAQLDKSGLPSDRFFAERPEGSVSTLKIQRTQQEDSAVYLCASSLVDTDQPQHFGDGTRLSIL.

This chain joins TRBV23-1 and TRBJ1-1; 9 nucleotides match TRBD1. Being an ORF, TRBV23-1 has a function that is uncertain. Trimming took 8 bases from V and 2 from J; bases not matched to a gene: 24. CDR3 length: 20 amino acids. The CDR3 region has the DNA TGCGCCAGCCGATACGGGACAGGGACAATTAATTTTATTCTAAACACTGAAGCTTTCTTT. The encoded protein is CASRYGTGTINFILNTEAFF.